This T cell receptor (beta chain) was obtained from a study of blood T cell repertoires in COVID-19. V was trimmed by 1 base and J by 9 bases, leaving 10 bases between them. The CDR3 is 13 residues long. The V gene's germline CDR1 is LNHDA and CDR2 SQIVND (reference sequence). Method: immunoSEQ multiplex PCR; TCRdb's copy keeps in-frame clones and lacks some. The sample lists roughly 200,000 clones, 88% occurring once. The sample consisted of peripheral blood. This clonotype was sampled from a man younger than 35 with active or convalescent COVID-19. The rearrangement links TRBV19 to TRBJ2-1, with D possibly matching TRBD1 (5 bases). This chain's CDR3 is CASSIGLGVEQFF. CDR3 DNA: TGTGCCAGTAGTATAGGTCTAGGGGTTGAGCAGTTCTTC.